The entry below gives a single T cell receptor (beta chain) sequence along with its context. The V end was cut by 0 bases, the J end by 7 bases, with 16 bases between. The CDR3 runs 16 residues. Germline V lookup: CDR1 LGHNA, CDR2 YSLEER. TCR beta CDR3 regions were amplified from RNA. Primed by the HTBI set, a first-round RT-PCR was run on the TCR CDR3. TCRdb reanalysed the multiplex PCR reads using MiXCR and keeps one entry per CDR3 protein. The table has 190,000 or so distinct CDR3 sequences, 15% to 20% seen once; the top ten hold roughly 44%. This entry comes from a study of T cells in Graves' hyperthyroidism and ophthalmopathy.

The chain combines TRBV4-3 with TRBJ2-1; D may correspond to TRBD1 or TRBD2 (6 bases each). The source material was blood. The clonotype comes from a man aged 35-49 years with Graves' hyperthyroidism. DNA for the CDR3: TGCGCCAGCAGCCAAGATAACGGGGGCCCCTGGAATGAGCAGTTCTTC. As protein: CASSQDNGGPWNEQFF.